These T cell receptor beta chains were read from a single sample in a study of cytomegalovirus exposure and HLA in healthy donors. Measured with immunoSEQ multiplex PCR; TCRdb has only the in-frame clones, and not every one. Of more than 150,000 clones listed, 70% to 85% are singletons. Sequences were obtained from PBMCs. These receptors all stem from a girl between 2 and 10 years old in good health and CMV-seropositive. CDR3s include the opening cysteine and the closing phenylalanine or tryptophan. The D gene is left open where the match is weak. The size of a clone is reported for some rows only, either as once, few or many, or as a class for expanded clones.

cdr3_nt,cdr3_aa,v_call,j_call,d_call,clone_size
TGTGCCAGCAATCCGCAGGGAAACACCATATATTTT,CASNPQGNTIYF,TRBV2,TRBJ1-3,-,few
TGCAGCGTTGAGGCAGGTTCCAATGAAAAACTGTTTTTT,CSVEAGSNEKLFF,TRBV29-1,TRBJ1-4,-,-
TGTGCCAGCAGCCAGACACAGAACACTGAAGCTTTCTTT,CASSQTQNTEAFF,TRBV6-1,TRBJ1-1,-,-
TGCGCCAGCAGCCAAGTCCTGGGTCGGAGTGATACGCAGTATTTT,CASSQVLGRSDTQYF,TRBV4-1,TRBJ2-3,-,-
TGTGCCAGCAGTTACTCCAGGACAGCCCTAACTGGCTACACCTTC,CASSYSRTALTGYTF,TRBV6-5,TRBJ1-2,-,-
TGTGCCAGCAGCCCCGGGACAGGAGACCCCAGCGTTCTTTTT,CASSPGTGDPSVLF,TRBV25-1,TRBJ1-4,TRBD1,few
TGTGCCACCACTAGCGGCGACAATGAGCAGTTCTTC,CATTSGDNEQFF,TRBV25-1,TRBJ2-1,TRBD2,once
TGCGCCAGCAGCTTTCCGGGCACAGATACGCAGTATTTT,CASSFPGTDTQYF,TRBV5-1,TRBJ2-3,-,-
TGTGCCAGCAGCCAAGGGCTGCTAGCGGGAGAACAAGAGACCCAGTACTTC,CASSQGLLAGEQETQYF,TRBV4-2,TRBJ2-5,TRBD2,-
TGTGCCTGGAGTGTAGGTCAGGGGGTAAATGAGCAGTTCTTC,CAWSVGQGVNEQFF,TRBV30,TRBJ2-1,TRBD1,-
TGTGCCAGAAGCTCGGGCAGACTAGCGGGAGGGCCTAGGGAAGAGACCCAGTACTTC,CARSSGRLAGGPREETQYF,TRBV5-3,TRBJ2-5,TRBD2,-
TGTGCCAGCAGTGACAGGAACAATCAGCCCCAGCATTTT,CASSDRNNQPQHF,TRBV6-1,TRBJ1-5,-,-
TGTGCCATTTCAACTAGCGGGGGGGCTCGGGAGCAGTTCTTC,CAISTSGGAREQFF,TRBV4-2,TRBJ2-1,TRBD2,-
TGTGGGACGGGGGACTTTAACTATGGCTACACCTTC,CGTGDFNYGYTF,TRBV28,TRBJ1-2,-,-
TGCGCCAGCAGCTTAGGACAGGCTCGAACGCCGGGGGGCTACACCTTC,CASSLGQARTPGGYTF,TRBV5-1,TRBJ1-2,TRBD1,-
TGTGCCAGCAGTGGATCCGGGACAGGCGGCTTAGGGGGCTACACCTTC,CASSGSGTGGLGGYTF,TRBV6-1,TRBJ1-2,TRBD1,-
TGTGCCAGCTTCCCAAGGGACAGGGGGGGAAACAATGAGCAGTTCTTC,CASFPRDRGGNNEQFF,TRBV28,TRBJ2-1,TRBD1,-
TGTGCCAGCAGCCTAGGGGGACAGGTCTATGGCTACACCTTC,CASSLGGQVYGYTF,TRBV7-9,TRBJ1-2,TRBD1,-
TGTGCCAGCAGGGGGGCTGGGACAGATACGCAGTATTTT,CASRGAGTDTQYF,TRBV2,TRBJ2-3,-,-
TGTGCCACCTCTACTGGGGGGGCTGGGGCCAACGTCCTGACTTTC,CATSTGGAGANVLTF,TRBV15,TRBJ2-6,TRBD2,-
TGCGCCAGCAGTGAGTCCTTGTTCAATGAGCAGTTCTTC,CASSESLFNEQFF,TRBV10-1,TRBJ2-1,-,-
TGCGCCAGCAGGCGGCGGGCTAGCACAGATACGCAGTATTTT,CASRRRASTDTQYF,TRBV5-1,TRBJ2-3,-,-
TGTGCCAGCAGTCACAAGACCGGGGGAGGAGGTTACGAGCAGTACTTC,CASSHKTGGGGYEQYF,TRBV4-2,TRBJ2-7,-,-
TGTGCCTGGAATAAGGGAGTACTGGGGAACACTGAAGCTTTCTTT,CAWNKGVLGNTEAFF,TRBV30,TRBJ1-1,-,few
TGTGCCACCAGCAGAGATCTAATAGAAGCCCGGACAGATACGCAGTATTTT,CATSRDLIEARTDTQYF,TRBV15,TRBJ2-3,-,-
TGTGCCAGCAGCTCGCTAAGGGGACTAGCCAAAAACATTCAGTACTTC,CASSSLRGLAKNIQYF,TRBV5-6,TRBJ2-4,-,-
TGTGCCAGCAGTGACTCGACAGGGGCTCTTAAGGCGGTGATTTTT,CASSDSTGALKAVIF,TRBV2,TRBJ1-5,TRBD1,-
TGTGCCAGCAGCACACCCGGGACAGGGAGGCTTTTGTCTGGAAACACCATATATTTT,CASSTPGTGRLLSGNTIYF,TRBV14,TRBJ1-3,TRBD1,-
TGTGCCAGCAGTTTATACGGGACAGGTTCGAACACCATATATTTT,CASSLYGTGSNTIYF,TRBV28,TRBJ1-3,TRBD1,-
TGTGCCAGCAGCAGGGGACTACCCTACGAGCAGTACTTC,CASSRGLPYEQYF,TRBV11-3,TRBJ2-7,TRBD2,-
TGTGCCAGCAGCTCGAGGATTGGGACTACCAACACCGGGGAGCTGTTTTTT,CASSSRIGTTNTGELFF,TRBV9,TRBJ2-2,TRBD2,-
TGTGCCACCAGCAGAGATAGGGCGGGGGGAGTAGAGACCCAGTACTTC,CATSRDRAGGVETQYF,TRBV15,TRBJ2-5,TRBD2,-
TGTGCCAGCAGCCCAAAAAGACTAGCGGGAGATACGCAGTATTTT,CASSPKRLAGDTQYF,TRBV6-5,TRBJ2-3,TRBD2,once
TGTGCCAGCAGTCTTCGAGGGACAGGGAACACCGGGGAGCTGTTTTTT,CASSLRGTGNTGELFF,TRBV28,TRBJ2-2,TRBD1,-
TGTGCCAGCAGCCGTCCCCCAGGGGGCGGCTACACCTTC,CASSRPPGGGYTF,TRBV5-5,TRBJ1-2,TRBD1,-
TGTGCCAGCAGCTTACACAGGGGGCCGCGGACCGGGGAGCTGTTTTTT,CASSLHRGPRTGELFF,TRBV7-8,TRBJ2-2,TRBD1,-
TGTGCCAGCAGCCAAATCGGGAGCTCCTATAATTCACCCCTCCACTTT,CASSQIGSSYNSPLHF,TRBV14,TRBJ1-6,-,-
TGTGCCAGCAGACTTACATATGGACAGGGATCTGGCCAGCCCCAGCATTTT,CASRLTYGQGSGQPQHF,TRBV27,TRBJ1-5,TRBD1,once
TGTGCCAGCAGTGACCGGGACAGGGGGTATACTGAAGCTTTCTTT,CASSDRDRGYTEAFF,TRBV27,TRBJ1-1,TRBD1,once
TGCAGCGTTGATTTTTACGGGACAGGGCCTGGAAACACCATATATTTT,CSVDFYGTGPGNTIYF,TRBV29-1,TRBJ1-3,TRBD1,-
TGTGCCAGCAGCTTAGTCGGGTACTCCTACGAGCAGTACTTC,CASSLVGYSYEQYF,TRBV7-2,TRBJ2-7,-,-
TGTGCCATCAGCCAAGGGACAGTCGGTTCACCCCTCCACTTT,CAISQGTVGSPLHF,TRBV10-3,TRBJ1-6,TRBD1,-